The 10 T cell receptor beta chains listed next were all sequenced from one sample in a study of OX40 agonist ivuxolimab in advanced cancers. Data came from immunoSEQ multiplex PCR; TCRdb stores just in-frame clones and leaves some out. This sample carries over 75,000 clones, around 87% of them seen once, and the ten largest clones take about 4.7%. Sequencing used CD4+ or CD8+ T cells sorted from blood, obtained in a trial of the OX40 agonist ivuxolimab. The receptors originated from an adult with an advanced solid tumor such as melanoma, head and neck, liver or kidney cancer.

This rearrangement joins TRBV5-4 to TRBJ2-1; D gene uncertain. V lost 1 base and J lost 0, with 8 bases in between. Per germline, CDR1 SGHNT and CDR2 YYREEE (reference sequence). This CDR3 is 15 amino acids long. For the CDR3, the DNA is TGTGCCAGCAGCTTGCTCGAAAGCTCCTACAATGAGCAGTTCTTC. Protein product: CASSLLESSYNEQFF.

The chain uses TRBV14 and TRBJ2-7, with 11 positions matching TRBD2. CDR3 size: 15 residues. The V gene's germline CDR1 is SGHDN and CDR2 FVKESK. V lost 1 base and J lost 3; bases outside the gene matches: 2. For the CDR3, the DNA is TGTGCCAGCAGCCAAGGACTAGCGGGGATCTACGAGCAGTACTTC. The encoded protein is CASSQGLAGIYEQYF.

The gene calls are TRBV30 and TRBJ2-7; 9 positions agree with TRBD2. Unmatched junction bases numbered 11, after V lost 3 bases and J lost 2 bases. The CDR3 covers 16 residues. Germline V lookup: CDR1 GTSNPN, CDR2 SVGIG (reference sequence). CDR3 nucleotide sequence: TGTGCCTGGAGCGGGCCTGGCGGCGGGAGGGCCTACGAGCAGTACTTC. Protein product: CAWSGPGGGRAYEQYF.

The chain has TRBV19 and TRBJ2-3; 9 bases align to TRBD2. Losses at the gene ends were 1 base for V and 4 bases for J; bases not matched to a gene: 3. Germline CDR1 is LNHDA and CDR2 is SQIVND (reference sequence). The CDR3 loop spans 15 amino acids. The CDR3 DNA reads as TGTGCCAGTAGTATAGGACTAGCGGACGCAGATACGCAGTATTTT. It codes for CASSIGLADADTQYF.

This clone was seen only once. V is TRBV5-6 and J is TRBJ1-5, with a possible D match to TRBD1 (5 bases). The V gene's germline CDR1 is SGHDT and CDR2 YYEEEE. The V end was cut by 5 bases, the J end by 10 bases, with 22 bases between. The CDR3 is made up of 15 amino acids. CDR3 region: CASSFRGVSIGPQHF. In DNA form, the CDR3 reads TGTGCCAGCAGTTTTCGGGGGGTGTCCATTGGACCCCAGCATTTT. Using reference TRBV5-6 and TRBJ1-5 for the parts outside the CDR3, the full variable domain is DAGVTQSPTHLIKTRGQQVTLRCSPKSGHDTVSWYQQALGQGPQFIFQYYEEEERQRGNFPDRFSGHQFPNYSSELNVNALLLGDSALYLCASSFRGVSIGPQHFGDGTRLSIL.

The chain carries TRBV2 and TRBJ1-3; D is possibly TRBD1 (6 bases). CDR1 SNHLY and CDR2 FYNNEI come from the germline V gene. This CDR3 is 14 amino acids long. Trimming took 6 bases from V and 1 from J, leaving 10 bases between them. CDR3 residues: CASSRTVSGNTIYF. CDR3 bases: TGTGCCAGCAGCCGGACAGTTTCTGGAAACACCATATATTTT.

The chain has TRBV2 and TRBJ2-2; D might be TRBD2 (6 bases). Per germline, CDR1 SNHLY and CDR2 FYNNEI. CDR3 length: 14 amino acids. V was clipped by 6 bases and J by 2 bases, with 10 bases between them. The CDR3 is CASRGTSNTGELFF. CDR3 sequence (DNA): TGTGCCAGCAGAGGGACTTCCAACACCGGGGAGCTGTTTTTT.

This clone has more than one count but fewer than ten. The chain recombines TRBV5-1 with TRBJ1-2; 10 positions match TRBD1. With 4 bases clipped from V and 4 bases from J, the junction kept 7 bases outside the gene matches. This CDR3 is built from 15 residues. Germline loops: CDR1 SGHRS, CDR2 YFSETQ. As DNA, the CDR3 is TGCGCCAGCAGCCTGGACAGGGGGATCGGCTATGGCTACACCTTC. It codes for CASSLDRGIGYGYTF.

The chain combines TRBV7-3 with TRBJ1-1; maybe TRBD1 (5 bases). V lost 0 bases and J 1 base, leaving 6 bases between the germline ends. The CDR3 contains 14 residues. Germline assignment: CDR1 SGHTA and CDR2 FQGTGA. As DNA, the CDR3 is TGTGCCAGCAGCTTAACTAGGGGGAACACTGAAGCTTTCTTT. Residues: CASSLTRGNTEAFF.

In its sample, this clone was seen a few times. The chain links TRBV6-6 to TRBJ1-4, with D uncertain. Per germline, CDR1 MNHNY and CDR2 SVGAGI (reference sequence). Trimming pared 6 bases from V and 0 bases from J, leaving 14 bases between. This CDR3 spans 16 amino acids. CDR3 sequence (DNA): TGTGCCAGCAGGACTGACACCGTTGCAACTAATGAAAAACTGTTTTTT. This translates into CASRTDTVATNEKLFF.